This TCR beta chain comes out of a study of yellow fever vaccine responses in identical twins. The V gene end was trimmed by 11 bases and the J gene end by 1 base; junction bases not matched to a gene: 5. CDR1 is SNHLY, CDR2 FYNNEI, per germline. The CDR3 extends over 14 amino acids. TCRdb processed the RT-PCR reads anew with MiXCR; each CDR3 protein has one entry. The sample has about 2,200 distinct CDR3 sequences, around 78% seen once. This receptor was identified in a woman under 30 who received the yellow fever vaccine. The chain combines TRBV2 with TRBJ2-2, with 9 bases matching TRBD2. The sequencing used T cells from blood (PBMCs), unsorted or a sorted subset (not recorded which), collected before or after yellow fever vaccination (not recorded which). CDR3 residues: CARKTSGNTGELFF. In DNA, the CDR3 is TGTGCCCGGAAGACTAGCGGGAACACCGGGGAGCTGTTTTTT.